The clone carrying this T cell receptor (beta chain) was counted only a few times. What it recognizes is unknown. The data are from a study of T-cell memory formation after mild COVID-19. Study information: Each donor largely had its own TCR clusters. General study results and limits: The study detected some responding clones in pre-infection memory, suggesting cross-reactive memory joined.

Germline V lookup: CDR1 SGHRS, CDR2 YFSETQ. V dropped 4 bases and J dropped 1 base, with 17 bases sitting between them. This CDR3 spans 16 amino acids. TCRdb itself ran the 5' RACE reads through MiXCR, one entry per CDR3 protein. The profile covers roughly 620,000 distinct CDR3 sequences, with under 20% appearing a single time and around 13% taken by the ten largest. The sequencing input was PBMCs or a T cell subset sorted from them (not recorded which). This TCR was sampled from an adult woman who had mild COVID-19 (a few samples of this study predate the infection). Cell type and time point are not known. The V and J genes are TRBV5-1 and TRBJ1-1; D is perhaps TRBD1 (5 bases). The CDR3 reads CASSLAGQGWNTEAFF. In nucleotides, the CDR3 is TGCGCCAGCAGCCTCGCGGGGCAGGGTTGGAACACTGAAGCTTTCTTT.